This T cell receptor (beta chain) was recorded in a study of blood T cell repertoires in COVID-19. Whole-study context: The United States, Italy and Spain provided the acute and convalescent COVID-19 samples. In each case, the material was cDNA or gDNA derived from T cells, B-cell-depleted T cells, or PBMCs.

Trimming cost V 4 bases and J 7 bases, with 19 bases left between them. CDR1 MNHNY and CDR2 SVGAGI come from the germline V gene (reference sequence). CDR3 size: 15 residues. Per the original data handling: Estimation of nucleated cell counts relied on the amplification of reference gene primers. The method was immunoSEQ multiplex PCR; TCRdb's version includes in-frame clones alone and lacks a portion of them. V and J calls plus clone size are reproduced from that table; the DNA served to infer D and trimming. This table holds under 20,000 clones, 75% to 95% found once. Input material: peripheral blood. The chain joins TRBV6-6 to TRBJ1-2; no definite D call. This TCR came from a human donor in a cohort sampled during active COVID-19. CDR3 loop: CASSSIGNGLSGYTF. DNA of the CDR3: TGTGCCAGCAGTTCCATCGGAAATGGGCTCTCTGGCTACACCTTC.